This TCR beta chain was recovered during a study of technical replicates of blood from several donors. V lost 5 bases and J 2 bases, leaving 13 bases between the germline ends. Germline V CDR1 and CDR2: LNHDA, SQIVND (reference sequence). The CDR3 is 14 amino acids. Only in-frame clones appear in the TCRdb table, and some are missing; sequencing was by immunoSEQ multiplex PCR. The sample consists of 53,000 or so clones, just over 90% of them appearing once. V is TRBV19 and J is TRBJ2-7, with a tentative D call TRBD1 (6 bases). The material sequenced was PBMCs. The TCR comes from a human donor in good health. Some clones in this sample may be carry-over from other donors' samples. CDR3 region: CASSFTTGAYEQYF. The CDR3 bases are TGTGCCAGTAGTTTTACGACAGGAGCCTACGAGCAGTACTTC.